The clone carrying this TCR beta chain showed up just once. A J-beta primer mix and a sample-barcoded 5' primer were used in a second PCR of about 7 to 11 cycles. One entry per CDR3 protein results from TCRdb running MiXCR on the 5' RACE reads. The repertoire consists of 1,300,000 or so distinct CDR3 sequences, with roughly 59% occurring once and the leading ten covering over 5%. These data belong to a study of blood T cells in healthy people across ages. The sequence derives from a man aged 18 to 30 in good health. The sample consisted of blood.

The CDR3 bases are TGTGCCTGGAGTCTGTTGGATGAAAAACTGTTTTTT. Protein sequence: CAWSLLDEKLFF. The chain is built from TRBV30 and TRBJ1-4; no reliable D call. There are 12 residues in the CDR3. Germline CDR1 reads GTSNPN; CDR2 reads SVGIG (reference sequence). V lost 2 bases, J lost 6 bases, and 7 bases lay in between.